This T cell receptor beta chain was profiled in a study of control samples from healthy donors and cancer patients. Sequencing was performed with immunoSEQ multiplex PCR; in TCRdb, only in-frame clones are kept and a portion is missing. The table has approximately 150,000 clones, about nine tenths seen once; the top ten hold more than 6.5%. Germline-derived CDR1 and CDR2 are MNHEY and SVGAGI. Between the trimmed V and J ends, which lost 2 bases and 2 bases, there was a span of 10 bases. The CDR3 is 14 residues long. This chain uses TRBV6-5 with TRBJ2-7, with a weak D call TRBD1 (5 bases). The receptor was derived from a man aged 45-60 years with head and neck cancer. The sample taken for sequencing was PBMCs. The DNA for the CDR3 is TGTGCCAGCAGTTACCGCGAACAGGCCTACGAGCAGTACTTC. This translates into CASSYREQAYEQYF.